The 18 T cell receptor beta chains given below trace back to one sample, sequenced in a study of T cell responses to AZD1222 COVID-19 vaccine. Only in-frame clones appear in the TCRdb table, and some are missing; sequencing was by immunoSEQ multiplex PCR. The sample lists 100,000 to 140,000 clones; more than 80% were seen once. Here the sequenced sample was peripheral blood, taken on day 0 of AZD1222 vaccination. These receptors were collected from an adult in good health.

V usage is TRBV29-1 and J usage is TRBJ2-6; 8 bases fit TRBD2. This CDR3 contains 14 residues. Germline V CDR1 and CDR2: SQVTM, ANQGSEA. CDR3 sequence reads: CSAGGASGANVLTF. CDR3 bases: TGCAGTGCCGGGGGGGCAAGTGGGGCCAACGTCCTGACTTTC.

This clone was observed once. V is TRBV27 and J is TRBJ2-2; a weak D match, TRBD1 (6 bases). Deletions cut 5 bases from V and 5 bases from J, with 12 bases between. CDR1 and CDR2 (germline): MNHEY, SMNVEV (reference sequence). This CDR3 region has 14 residues. CDR3 nucleotide sequence: TGTGCCAGCAGTAGGGACACCGAGACCGGGGAGCTGTTTTTT. Its translation: CASSRDTETGELFF.

The sample holds a few counts of this clone. The chain joins TRBV4-2 to TRBJ1-5, with D possibly TRBD1 on 6 matching bases. V was clipped by 0 bases and J by 7 bases, with 16 bases between them. CDR1 LGHNA and CDR2 YNFKEQ come from the germline V gene. This CDR3 has 16 amino acids. For the CDR3, the DNA is TGTGCCAGCAGCCAAGATCGGGGGGGCTTTCGGCAGCCCCAGCATTTT. It is translated as CASSQDRGGFRQPQHF.

The chain joins TRBV5-1 to TRBJ2-7, with 9 nucleotides matching TRBD1. The CDR3 length is 15 residues. Trimming cost V 4 bases and J 3 bases; bases outside gene matches: 8. Germline CDR1 is SGHRS and CDR2 is YFSETQ. CDR3 amino acids: CASSPTPGQGYEQYF. CDR3 in DNA: TGCGCCAGCAGCCCAACCCCGGGACAGGGCTACGAGCAGTACTTC.

A single count supports this clone. V gene TRBV6-6 combines with J gene TRBJ2-1, with a weak D call TRBD2 (6 bases). Looked up from germline, CDR1 is MNHNY and CDR2 is SVGAGI (reference sequence). The length of the CDR3 is 16 residues. Trimming removed 0 bases at V and 4 bases at J, with 13 bases between. CDR3 in DNA: TGTGCCAGCAGTTACTCTACGGGGGTCCCTTACAATGAGCAGTTCTTC. As protein: CASSYSTGVPYNEQFF.

Notes on this clone: One junction end does not reproduce the germline sequence, and a read error may be involved. This chain connects TRBV7-9 to TRBJ2-7; D perhaps matches TRBD2 (6 bases). The CDR3 loop spans 11 amino acids. The germline gives CDR1 SEHNR, CDR2 FQNEAQ (reference sequence). The CDR3 loop reads CASGTSSEQYF. The CDR3 coding sequence is TGTGCCAGCGGGACTTCCTCCGAGCAGTACTTC.

This clone was seen only a few times. DNA for the CDR3: TGTGCCAGCAGTACAGGCCAGCCCCAGCATTTT. Translation gives CASSTGQPQHF. The chain links TRBV28 to TRBJ1-5; D possibly corresponds to TRBD1 (5 bases). Germline CDR1 is MDHEN and CDR2 is SYDVKM. The V end was cut by 5 bases, the J end by 7 bases, with 6 bases between. CDR3 length: 11 amino acids. Based on the CDR3 plus reference TRBV28 and TRBJ1-5, the full variable domain is DVKVTQSSRYLVKRTGEKVFLECVQDMDHENMFWYRQDPGLGLRLIYFSYDVKMKEKGDIPEGYSVSREKKERFSLILESASTNQTSMYLCASSTGQPQHFGDGTRLSIL.

The chain is built from TRBV20-1 and TRBJ1-1, with D perhaps TRBD1 (6 bases). Trimming pared 7 bases from V and 1 base from J, leaving 7 bases between. Germline V gene lookup returns CDR1 DFQATT and CDR2 SNEGSKA (reference sequence). CDR3 size: 11 residues. The CDR3 nucleotides are TGCAGTGGGACAGAGAACACTGAAGCTTTCTTT. Its translation: CSGTENTEAFF.

The CDR3 sequence is CASSVDGTSQPQHF. The CDR3 bases are TGTGCCAGCAGCGTAGACGGGACGTCTCAGCCCCAGCATTTT. The V call is TRBV7-8, the J call TRBJ1-5, with D perhaps matching TRBD1 (5 bases). This CDR3 comprises 14 residues. Germline V CDR1 and CDR2: SGHVS, FQNEAQ. V dropped 5 bases and J dropped 6 bases, with 14 bases sitting between them.

This sequence joins TRBV7-9 and TRBJ2-5, with a weak D call TRBD2 (6 bases). The CDR3 contains 13 residues. From germline, CDR1 is SEHNR and CDR2 FQNEAQ (reference sequence). Trimming stripped 4 bases from V and 4 bases from J, with 10 bases between. The CDR3 DNA reads TGTGCCAGCAGCTACCTCGGGGGAGAGACCCAGTACTTC. Its translation: CASSYLGGETQYF. The whole variable domain, remainder taken from reference TRBV7-9 and TRBJ2-5, is DTGVSQNPRHKITKRGQNVTFRCDPISEHNRLYWYRQTLGQGPEFLTYFQNEAQLEKSRLLSDRFSAERPKGSFSTLEIQRTEQGDSAMYLCASSYLGGETQYFGPGTRLLVL.

The chain employs TRBV20-1 and TRBJ1-5; D possibly corresponds to TRBD1 (6 bases). Trimming removed 3 bases at V and 2 bases at J, with 14 bases between. Germline assignment: CDR1 DFQATT and CDR2 SNEGSKA (reference sequence). The CDR3 has 15 amino acids. In DNA, the CDR3 is TGCAGTGCTAGTCCCGGACAGTCACGCAATCAGCCCCAGCATTTT. This codes for CSASPGQSRNQPQHF.

This clone was seen once. The chain joins TRBV28 to TRBJ2-3; TRBD2 aligns across 9 bases. The germline CDR1 and CDR2 sequences are MDHEN and SYDVKM. V shed 0 bases, J shed 3 bases, and the junction held 1 base outside the gene matches. The CDR3 loop spans 15 amino acids. The CDR3 loop reads CASSLWTSGTDTQYF. The CDR3 coding sequence is TGTGCCAGCAGTTTATGGACTAGCGGAACAGATACGCAGTATTTT.

The chain links TRBV19 to TRBJ2-1, with D unclear. CDR1 LNHDA and CDR2 SQIVND come from the germline V gene (reference sequence). The CDR3 runs to 16 residues. The V gene lost 3 bases and the J gene lost 7 bases, with 19 bases spanning the gap. CDR3 sequence reads: CASSINGRSIWNEQFF. The CDR3 nucleotides read TGTGCCAGTAGTATTAATGGTAGATCCATATGGAATGAGCAGTTCTTC.

The V and J genes are TRBV7-9 and TRBJ2-7; 7 nucleotides align to TRBD1. The V segment lost 4 bases and the J segment 0 bases; nucleotides outside the gene matches: 6. Germline V lookup: CDR1 SEHNR, CDR2 FQNEAQ (reference sequence). The CDR3 is made up of 15 amino acids. In DNA, the CDR3 is TGTGCCAGCAGCTCGACAGGGTGGAACTCCTACGAGCAGTACTTC. This sequence encodes CASSSTGWNSYEQYF. Complete variable domain (other parts from reference TRBV7-9 and TRBJ2-7): DTGVSQNPRHKITKRGQNVTFRCDPISEHNRLYWYRQTLGQGPEFLTYFQNEAQLEKSRLLSDRFSAERPKGSFSTLEIQRTEQGDSAMYLCASSSTGWNSYEQYFGPGTRLTVT.

The V and J genes are TRBV28 and TRBJ1-5; D is possibly TRBD1 (6 bases). The V gene's germline CDR1 is MDHEN and CDR2 SYDVKM. This CDR3 has 15 amino acids. The V end lost 7 bases, the J end lost 7 bases, and 20 bases lay between the germline ends. In nucleotides, the CDR3 is TGTGCCAGCATAGGGGGGGGAACTCAATGGCAGCCCCAGCATTTT. As protein: CASIGGGTQWQPQHF.

This clone came up a few times. The chain couples TRBV19 to TRBJ1-4; D possibly corresponds to TRBD1 (5 bases). V gave up 5 bases and J gave up 8 bases, with 12 bases separating them. Germline loops: CDR1 LNHDA, CDR2 SQIVND (reference sequence). CDR3 length equals 13 residues. The CDR3 here is CASSERGREKLFF. In DNA, the CDR3 is TGTGCCAGTAGTGAGCGGGGCCGAGAAAAACTGTTTTTT.

The chain has TRBV3-1 (or the pseudogene TRBV3-2) and TRBJ1-1, with D possibly matching TRBD1 (5 bases). Trimming pared 7 bases from V and 5 bases from J, leaving 14 bases between. The length of the CDR3 is 13 residues. Looked up from germline, CDR1 is LGHDT and CDR2 is YNNKEL (reference sequence). CDR3: CASTKRGGTEAFF. The CDR3 DNA follows: TGTGCCAGCACGAAGAGGGGTGGGACTGAAGCTTTCTTT.

V usage is TRBV9 and J usage is TRBJ2-7, with D perhaps assigned TRBD1 or TRBD2 (5 bases each). The CDR3 length is 14 residues. Trimming took off 2 bases at V and 6 bases at J, with 15 bases between the two ends. Per germline, CDR1 SGDLS and CDR2 YYNGEE. Here the CDR3 reads CASSVTGVRGEQYF. Written as DNA, the CDR3 is TGTGCCAGCAGCGTCACCGGGGTTAGGGGCGAGCAGTACTTC.